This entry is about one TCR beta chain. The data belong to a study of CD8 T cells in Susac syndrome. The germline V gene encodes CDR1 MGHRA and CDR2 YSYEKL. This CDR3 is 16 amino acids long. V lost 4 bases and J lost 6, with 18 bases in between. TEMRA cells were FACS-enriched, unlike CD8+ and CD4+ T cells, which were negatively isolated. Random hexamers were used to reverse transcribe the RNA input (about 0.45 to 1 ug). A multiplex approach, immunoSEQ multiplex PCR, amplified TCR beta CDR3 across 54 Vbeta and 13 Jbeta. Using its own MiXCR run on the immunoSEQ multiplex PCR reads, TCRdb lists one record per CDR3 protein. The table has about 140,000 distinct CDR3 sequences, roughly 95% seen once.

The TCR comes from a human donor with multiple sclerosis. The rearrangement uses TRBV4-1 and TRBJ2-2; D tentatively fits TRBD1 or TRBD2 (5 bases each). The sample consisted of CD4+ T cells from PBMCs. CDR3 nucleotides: TGCGCCAGCAGCCCCCTGTGGGACCCGCGGCCCGGGGAGCTGTTTTTT. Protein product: CASSPLWDPRPGELFF.